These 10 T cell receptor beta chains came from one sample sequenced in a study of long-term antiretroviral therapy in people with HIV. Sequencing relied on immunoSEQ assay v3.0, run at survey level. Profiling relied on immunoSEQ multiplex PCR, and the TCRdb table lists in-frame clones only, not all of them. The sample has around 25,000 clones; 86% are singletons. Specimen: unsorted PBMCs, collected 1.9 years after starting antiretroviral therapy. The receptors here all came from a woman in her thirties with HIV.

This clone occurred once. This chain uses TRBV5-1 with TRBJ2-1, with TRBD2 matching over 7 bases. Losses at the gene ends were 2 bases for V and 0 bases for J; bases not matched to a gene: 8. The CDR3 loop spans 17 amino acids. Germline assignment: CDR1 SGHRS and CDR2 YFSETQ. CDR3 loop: CASSFFGGGSSYNEQFF. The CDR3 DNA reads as TGCGCCAGCAGCTTTTTTGGGGGGGGGAGCTCCTACAATGAGCAGTTCTTC.

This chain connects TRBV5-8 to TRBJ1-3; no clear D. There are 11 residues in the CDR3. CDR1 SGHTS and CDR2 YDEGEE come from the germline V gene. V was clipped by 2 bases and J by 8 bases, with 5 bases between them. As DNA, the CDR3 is TGTGCCAGCAGCTTCTGGGACACCATATATTTT. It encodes CASSFWDTIYF.

This CDR3 reads CASTVSNYNEQFF. CDR3 nucleotides: TGTGCCAGCACGGTCTCAAACTACAATGAGCAGTTCTTC. The V call is TRBV2, the J call TRBJ2-1; no clear D. This CDR3 comprises 13 residues. Germline CDR1 SNHLY, CDR2 FYNNEI. The V gene lost 7 bases and the J gene lost 3 bases, with 10 bases spanning the gap.

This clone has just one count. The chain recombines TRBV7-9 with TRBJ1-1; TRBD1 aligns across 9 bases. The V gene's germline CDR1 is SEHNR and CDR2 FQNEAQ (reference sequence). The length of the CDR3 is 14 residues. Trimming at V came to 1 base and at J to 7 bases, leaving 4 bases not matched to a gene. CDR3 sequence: CASSLGTGDREAFF. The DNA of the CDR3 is TGTGCCAGCAGCTTAGGGACAGGGGATCGTGAAGCTTTCTTT.

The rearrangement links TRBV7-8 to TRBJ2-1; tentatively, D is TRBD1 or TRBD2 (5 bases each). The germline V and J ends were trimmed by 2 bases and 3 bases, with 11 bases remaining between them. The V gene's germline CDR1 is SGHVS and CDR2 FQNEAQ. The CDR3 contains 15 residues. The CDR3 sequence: CASSLLGDVYNEQFF. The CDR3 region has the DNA TGTGCCAGCAGCTTACTCGGGGACGTCTACAATGAGCAGTTCTTC.

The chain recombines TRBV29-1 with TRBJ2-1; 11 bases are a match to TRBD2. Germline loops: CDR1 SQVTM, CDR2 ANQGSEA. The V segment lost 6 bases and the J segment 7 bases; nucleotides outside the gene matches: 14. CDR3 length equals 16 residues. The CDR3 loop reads CSVNLVTSGVGNEQFF. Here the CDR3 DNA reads TGCAGCGTAAACTTAGTGACTAGCGGGGTTGGTAATGAGCAGTTCTTC.

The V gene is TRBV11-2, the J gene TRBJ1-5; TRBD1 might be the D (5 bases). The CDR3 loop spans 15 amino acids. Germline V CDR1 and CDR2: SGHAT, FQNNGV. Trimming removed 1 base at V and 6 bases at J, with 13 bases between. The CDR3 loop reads CASSLGTGLSQPQHF. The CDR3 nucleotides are TGTGCCAGCAGCTTAGGTACAGGTTTAAGTCAGCCCCAGCATTTT.

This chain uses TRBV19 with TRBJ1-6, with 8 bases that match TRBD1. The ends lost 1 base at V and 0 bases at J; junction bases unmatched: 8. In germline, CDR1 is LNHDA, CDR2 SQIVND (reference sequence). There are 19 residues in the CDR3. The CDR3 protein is CASSIAGRGRGSYNSPLHF. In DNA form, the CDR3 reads TGTGCCAGTAGTATAGCCGGCAGGGGGCGAGGCTCCTATAATTCACCCCTCCACTTT.

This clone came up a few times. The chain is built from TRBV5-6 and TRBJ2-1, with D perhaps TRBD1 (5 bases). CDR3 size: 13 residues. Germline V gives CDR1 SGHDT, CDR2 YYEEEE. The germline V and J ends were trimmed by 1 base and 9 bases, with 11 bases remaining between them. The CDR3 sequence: CASSLSGMGEQFF. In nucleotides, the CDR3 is TGTGCCAGCAGCTTGTCAGGGATGGGTGAGCAGTTCTTC.

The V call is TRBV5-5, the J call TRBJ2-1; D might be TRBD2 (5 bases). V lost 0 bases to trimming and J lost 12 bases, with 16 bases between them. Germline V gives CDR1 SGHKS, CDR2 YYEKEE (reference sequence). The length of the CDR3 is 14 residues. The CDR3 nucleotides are TGTGCCAGCAGCTTGGCCGTAGTGCGGGCCCCGCAGTTCTTC. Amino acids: CASSLAVVRAPQFF.